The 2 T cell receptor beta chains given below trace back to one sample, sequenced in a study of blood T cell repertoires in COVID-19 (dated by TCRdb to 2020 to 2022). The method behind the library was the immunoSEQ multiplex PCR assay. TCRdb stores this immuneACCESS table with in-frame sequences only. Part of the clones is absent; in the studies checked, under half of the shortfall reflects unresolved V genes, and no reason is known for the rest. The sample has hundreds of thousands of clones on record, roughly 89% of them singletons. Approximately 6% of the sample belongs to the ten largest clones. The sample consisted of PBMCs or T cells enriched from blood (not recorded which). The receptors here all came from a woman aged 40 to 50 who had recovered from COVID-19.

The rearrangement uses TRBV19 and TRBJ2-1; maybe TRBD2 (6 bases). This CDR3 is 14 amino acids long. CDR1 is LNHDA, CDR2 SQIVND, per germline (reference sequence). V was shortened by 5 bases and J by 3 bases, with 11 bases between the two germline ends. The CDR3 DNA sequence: TGTGCCAGTAGTCCTCGGGGGTTCTACAATGAGCAGTTCTTC. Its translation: CASSPRGFYNEQFF.

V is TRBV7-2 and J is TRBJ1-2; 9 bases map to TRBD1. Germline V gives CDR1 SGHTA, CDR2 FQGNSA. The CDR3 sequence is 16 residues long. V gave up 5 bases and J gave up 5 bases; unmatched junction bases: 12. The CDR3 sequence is CASSPTGGGSPYGYTF. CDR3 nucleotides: TGTGCCAGCAGCCCCACAGGGGGCGGGTCTCCGTATGGCTACACCTTC.